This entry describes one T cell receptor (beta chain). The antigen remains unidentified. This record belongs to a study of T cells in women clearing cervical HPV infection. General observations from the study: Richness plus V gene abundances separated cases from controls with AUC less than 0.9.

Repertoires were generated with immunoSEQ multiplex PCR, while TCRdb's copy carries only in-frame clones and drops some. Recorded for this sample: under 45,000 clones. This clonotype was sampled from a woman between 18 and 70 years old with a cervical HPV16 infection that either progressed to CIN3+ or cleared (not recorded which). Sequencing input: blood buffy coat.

CDR3 DNA, as far as it was read: TGCGCCAGCAATTCGGGACTTGAGGACGAG. It is translated as CASNSGLEDE. Given in full, the CDR3 is CASNSGLEDEQYF. The V call is TRBV10-1, the J call TRBJ2-7, with D maybe TRBD2 (6 bases). The read stops 3 residues short of the end of the CDR3; the missing end is completed from the germline J gene. Germline loops: CDR1 WNHNN, CDR2 SYGVQD (reference sequence). The CDR3 length is 13 residues. The V end lost 7 bases, the J end lost 5 bases, and 15 bases lay between the germline ends.